The next 13 T cell receptor beta chains were all read from a single sample in a study of tumor-infiltrating lymphocytes in primary liver carcinoma (dated by TCRdb to between 2016 and 2019). RNA from unsorted whole blood was extracted with TRIzol reagent, and germline DNA was obtained with the DNeasy Blood & Tissue kit. TCRdb records Illumina HiSeq 2500 as the sequencer. Using a constant-region primer and ProtoScript II reverse transcriptase, TCRbeta-specific cDNA was reverse-transcribed from roughly 460 ng total RNA. Three nested multiplex PCR rounds, following a slightly modified ARM-PCR procedure, were used to build the TCRbeta libraries. The first two PCR rounds used multiplex TRBV1-TRBV30 forward primers with a Cbeta reverse primer, each for around 10 cycles. Using fastp trimming at Q25 and MiXCR clonotype assembly, TCRdb reanalyzed the public sequencing data and kept in-frame beta chains. Rows with one shared CDR3 protein collapse into an entry with the most common genes and DNA. Present in this sample are 320,000 or so distinct CDR3 sequences, around three fifths of which were seen just once. Roughly 10% of the sample lies in the top ten.

Sequencing was done on a sample of peripheral blood. These receptors originate from a man aged 35 to 55 with primary liver carcinoma and hepatitis B virus infection.

The rearrangement links TRBV28 to TRBJ1-2; a possible D gene is TRBD1 (5 bases). V lost 6 bases, J lost 4 bases, and 15 bases lay in between. Germline assignment: CDR1 MDHEN and CDR2 SYDVKM. The CDR3 is 14 residues long. This chain's CDR3 is CASSPGGDSYGYTF. CDR3 in DNA: TGTGCCAGCAGCCCGGGGGGGGATAGCTATGGCTACACCTTC.

The sample holds one count of this clonotype. Being one base from a much bigger clone, this may be a read error. V usage is TRBV5-4 and J usage is TRBJ2-1; D uncertain. V was trimmed by 7 bases and J by 1 base, leaving 15 bases between them. The CDR3 length is 15 residues. CDR1 and CDR2 (germline): SGHNT, YYREEE (reference sequence). The CDR3 bases are TGTGCCAGCGGGGAAGACGGCCCTTCCTACAATGAGCAGTTCTTC. Translating it yields CASGEDGPSYNEQFF.

Notes on this clonotype: At one end the junction does not follow the germline gene, possibly because of a read error. The gene calls are TRBV11-2 and TRBJ2-7, with D unresolved. The length of the CDR3 is 12 residues. Germline V gene data show CDR1 as SGHAT and CDR2 as FQNNGV. The CDR3 nucleotides are TGCGCCAGCAGCTGGTACTACTACGAGCAGTACTTC. Translation gives CASSWYYYEQYF.

About this clonotype: A clone one base away is much larger, so this may be a read error. The chain uses TRBV10-3 and TRBJ2-7; maybe TRBD1 (5 bases). The CDR3 covers 16 residues. Germline CDR1 is ENHRY and CDR2 is SYGVKD. CDR3 bases: TGTGCCATCAGTGAGGGAGTGAACAGGAATTCCTACGAGCGGTACTTC. It codes for CAISEGVNRNSYERYF.

About this clonotype itself: Because the CDR3 is missing its conserved closing phenylalanine or tryptophan, this is likely a read error. V usage is TRBV11-1 and J usage is TRBJ2-5; TRBD2 is a possible D gene (5 bases). Germline V gene data show CDR1 as SGHAT and CDR2 as FQDESV (reference sequence). The CDR3 spans 12 residues. CDR3 amino acids: CTSSFSEETQYS. DNA of the CDR3: TGTACCAGCAGCTTTAGCGAAGAGACCCAGTACTCC.

This clonotype was recorded only once. V is TRBV6-5 and J is TRBJ2-3; D gene uncertain. Looked up from germline, CDR1 is MNHEY and CDR2 is SVGAGI. CDR3 size: 12 residues. Trimming left V 6 bases short and J 1 base short, with 5 bases between. The CDR3 sequence is CASRLGTDTQYF. The DNA of the CDR3 is TGTGCCAGCAGGCTGGGCACAGATACGCAGTATTTT.

This clonotype has ten or more counts. The V call is TRBV6-7, the J call TRBJ2-7; the match to TRBD2 covers 16 bases. TRBV6-7 is reported as an ORF; its role is uncertain. Trimming cost V 1 base and J 6 bases; bases outside gene matches: 9. There are 18 residues in the CDR3. CDR3: CASSYWAGTSGRALEQYF. The CDR3 nucleotides read TGTGCCAGCAGTTACTGGGCTGGGACTAGCGGGAGGGCCCTCGAGCAGTACTTC.

The J gene is TRBJ2-1, the V gene TRBV5-6; TRBD2 aligns across 8 bases. CDR1 SGHDT and CDR2 YYEEEE come from the germline V gene. The CDR3 has 14 residues. Germline trimming cut 4 bases from V and 3 bases from J; bases unmatched to any gene: 3. In DNA form, the CDR3 reads TGTGCCAGCAGCCCGGGGGGGAACTACAATGAGCAGTTCTTC. Its translation is CASSPGGNYNEQFF.

CDR3 loop: CSAPSPSGGGDTQHF. CDR3 nucleotides: TGCAGTGCTCCCTCCCCTAGCGGAGGGGGAGATACGCAGCATTTT. This chain links TRBV20-1 with TRBJ2-3, with D tentatively TRBD1 (6 bases). The better agreement between TRBJ1-5 and the DNA end casts doubt on the J call. There are 15 residues in the CDR3. From germline, CDR1 is DFQATT and CDR2 SNEGSKA (reference sequence).

Comment on this clonotype: One end of the junction is discordant with germline, which a read error may explain. The J gene is TRBJ2-5, the V gene TRBV11-2; possibly TRBD1 or TRBD2 for D (5 bases each). The germline V gene has CDR1 SGHAT and CDR2 FQNNGV. The CDR3 extends over 15 amino acids. CDR3: CASSGIRGVQETQHF. CDR3 nucleotide sequence: TGTGCCAGCAGCGGTATCCGAGGGGTCCAAGAGACCCAGCACTTC.

This clonotype appeared a few times. The V call is TRBV20-1, the J call TRBJ2-7, with 9 nucleotides matching TRBD2. In germline, CDR1 is DFQATT, CDR2 SNEGSKA (reference sequence). Germline trimming cut 5 bases from V and 7 bases from J; bases unmatched to any gene: 15. The CDR3 consists of 15 residues. The CDR3 spells CSAPPRAGGLYEQYF. The DNA for the CDR3 is TGCAGTGCTCCCCCCCGGGCGGGAGGGCTGTATGAGCAGTACTTC.

About this clonotype itself: A read error may explain this, as a much larger clone is one base away. V gene TRBV29-1 combines with J gene TRBJ1-2; D is undetermined. In germline, CDR1 is SQVTM, CDR2 ANQGSEA. The CDR3 has 12 residues. The V end lost 3 bases, the J end lost 3 bases, and 8 bases lay between the germline ends. CDR3 sequence: CSVDPVYYGYTF. DNA for the CDR3: TGCAGCGTTGACCCGGTCTACTATGGCTACACCTTC.

This clonotype was counted between two and nine times. This may come from a read error, since a much larger clone is one base off. The chain links TRBV12-3 or TRBV12-4 to TRBJ1-3; D is possibly TRBD1 (5 bases). The CDR3 has 14 residues. CDR3 loop: CVTGARSSGNTIYF. Here the CDR3 DNA reads TGTGTTACTGGGGCGCGAAGCTCTGGAAACACCATATATTTT.